These 18 T cell receptor beta chains share one sample of origin, sequenced in a study of monozygotic twins with inflammatory bowel disease. TCRdb re-analyzed the 5' RACE reads; it lists each CDR3 protein once, without DNA. The sample has under 200,000 distinct CDR3 sequences; the top ten hold around 2.8%. Sequencing input: blood. These receptors were obtained from a human donor with ulcerative colitis or Crohn's disease, or a healthy co-twin of an affected twin (not recorded which).

The V and J genes are TRBV19 and TRBJ2-1. The CDR3 totals 13 residues. Germline V lookup: CDR1 LNHDA, CDR2 SQIVND (reference sequence). The CDR3 is CASSTELTNEQFF.

The chain uses TRBV5-4 and TRBJ2-3. The germline gives CDR1 SGHNT, CDR2 YYREEE (reference sequence). The CDR3 consists of 15 residues. CDR3 amino acids: CASSLDRGNTDTQYF.

The CDR3 protein is CSALQGAEAEAFF. This chain connects TRBV20-1 to TRBJ1-1; TCRdb's assignment of TRBD1 cannot be checked, as there is no DNA. CDR1 and CDR2 (germline): DFQATT, SNEGSKA (reference sequence). This CDR3 comprises 13 residues.

The chain employs TRBV19 and TRBJ1-1. Germline V gene lookup returns CDR1 LNHDA and CDR2 SQIVND (reference sequence). The CDR3 runs to 13 residues. This chain's CDR3 is CASSIGPNTEAFF.

This rearrangement joins TRBV29-1 to TRBJ1-2. The CDR3 runs to 13 residues. Germline CDR1 SQVTM, CDR2 ANQGSEA. The chain's CDR3 is CSVEGIGDYGYTF.

This chain joins TRBV20-1 and TRBJ1-2; the D call from TCRdb, TRBD1, cannot be confirmed without DNA. The CDR3 has 16 amino acids. The V gene's germline CDR1 is DFQATT and CDR2 SNEGSKA (reference sequence). CDR3 region: CSAGQPRGTGGTGYTF.

The chain combines TRBV6-1 with TRBJ1-5; TCRdb proposes TRBD1, but this gene call is untestable without DNA. Germline CDR1 is MNHNS and CDR2 is SASEGT. This CDR3 contains 13 residues. The CDR3 spells CASMGQVGQPQHF.

The chain joins TRBV28 to TRBJ2-5; TCRdb selects TRBD2, and the lack of DNA leaves this call unchecked. Germline V gives CDR1 MDHEN, CDR2 SYDVKM. This CDR3 has 14 amino acids. CDR3: CASSLLGGDETQYF.

V and J are TRBV7-6 and TRBJ2-7; TCRdb's D call, TRBD2, is unchecked because there is no DNA. Germline CDR1 SGHVS, CDR2 FNYEAQ. CDR3 length: 15 residues. This CDR3 reads CASSTLAGGSYEQYF. Full variable domain (outside the CDR3, taken from reference TRBV7-6 and TRBJ2-7): GAGVSQSPRYKVTKRGQDVALRCDPISGHVSLYWYRQALGQGPEFLTYFNYEAQQDKSGLPNDRFSAERPEGSISTLTIQRTEQRDSAMYRCASSTLAGGSYEQYFGPGTRLTVT.

V is TRBV29-1 and J is TRBJ1-2; TCRdb returns TRBD1, unconfirmable since there is no DNA. Germline CDR1 reads SQVTM; CDR2 reads ANQGSEA. This CDR3 has 16 residues. The chain's CDR3 is CSVEDPSDRVIEGYTF.

The CDR3 loop reads CASSGLAGQTNEQFF. V and J are TRBV2 and TRBJ2-1; TCRdb outputs TRBD2, but without DNA this stays unchecked. CDR1 and CDR2 from the germline V gene are SNHLY and FYNNEI. The CDR3 extends over 15 amino acids.

V and J are TRBV7-2 and TRBJ2-7; without DNA, the TCRdb call of TRBD2 cannot be checked. The CDR3 runs 13 residues. In germline, CDR1 is SGHTA, CDR2 FQGNSA. This CDR3 reads CASSSRYSYEQYF.

The chain uses TRBV27 and TRBJ1-1; as DNA is missing, the TRBD1 call by TCRdb cannot be tested. CDR3 length: 14 residues. Germline CDR1 MNHEY, CDR2 SMNVEV (reference sequence). The CDR3 loop reads CASRTGGRDTEAFF.

The rearrangement joins TRBV12-3 or TRBV12-4 to TRBJ2-5; no DNA is available, so the TRBD2 call from TCRdb remains unchecked. The CDR3 extends over 13 amino acids. The CDR3 sequence: CASTRMEGETQYF.

V and J are TRBV7-9 and TRBJ1-2; the TCRdb D gene call, TRBD1, has no DNA to confirm it. The CDR3 spans 15 residues. Germline-derived CDR1 and CDR2 are SEHNR and FQNEAQ (reference sequence). This CDR3 is CASSIGTGPNYGYTF.

The gene calls are TRBV24-1 and TRBJ2-3; TCRdb returns TRBD2, unconfirmable since there is no DNA. The CDR3 length is 20 residues. CDR1 is KGHDR and CDR2 is SFDVKD in the germline V gene. The CDR3 protein is CATSAPSRGTSGMGTDTQYF.

The chain combines TRBV5-1 with TRBJ2-1. There are 13 residues in the CDR3. CDR1 and CDR2 from the germline V gene are SGHRS and YFSETQ. The CDR3 sequence is CASNRDLSNEQFF.

This chain links TRBV11-2 with TRBJ2-7. Germline assignment: CDR1 SGHAT and CDR2 FQNNGV. The CDR3 has 16 residues. This CDR3 is CASSPSEGIRGYEQYF.